A single TCR beta chain is shown here with its context. Here immunoSEQ multiplex PCR was the method, and the copy in TCRdb shows in-frame clones only, minus some. The repertoire holds around 190,000 clones, with roughly nine tenths as singletons. This sample was included in a study of blood T cell repertoires in COVID-19. Study-level background: COVID-19 samples collected from the United States, Italy and Spain covered acute and convalescent phases.

The sequenced sample consisted of peripheral blood. The receptor was derived from a man aged 18 to 30 who had recovered from COVID-19.

Written as DNA, the CDR3 is TGCGCCAGCAGCTCCTGGGGGGAGAGTGCAGATACGCAGTATTTT. Residues: CASSSWGESADTQYF. The J gene is TRBJ2-3, the V gene TRBV5-1; TRBD2 is a possible D gene (6 bases). Trimming removed 3 bases at V and 4 bases at J, with 15 bases between. Germline lookup yields CDR1 SGHRS and CDR2 YFSETQ. The CDR3 has 15 residues.